The source of this TCR beta chain is a study of tumor and adjacent non-tumor tissue in lung cancer. Background on the study: The cohort had about a dozen adenocarcinoma, a couple of squamous cell and 1 small cell patients. Stage I to III disease affected ten to eleven men and roughly five women aged 31 to 76.

This clonotype was recorded only once. Its antigen is unidentified. A much larger clone differs by one base, so this may be a read error. Study-level results: In normal lung, the top 100 clones were significantly more dominant than in tumor.

The template was RNA from unsorted bulk tissue. Distant lung tissue was collected more than 3 cm away from the tumor edge. Donors were chemotherapy-naive, newly diagnosed lung cancer surgical patients in China, August–late 2014. TCRbeta libraries were built with three rounds of nested PCR, modified from ARM-PCR. TCRdb reprocessed the multiplex PCR reads with MiXCR, giving one entry per CDR3 protein. The sample lists tens of thousands of distinct CDR3 sequences, about 56% occurring once. The sequenced material came from distant non-tumor lung tissue. This receptor was obtained from a man aged 70 or older with non-small cell lung cancer.

The CDR3 sequence: CATSDYGEDWDTQYF. As DNA, the CDR3 is TGTGCCACCAGTGATTACGGGGAAGATTGGGATACGCAGTATTTT. The V call is TRBV24-1, the J call TRBJ2-3, with D perhaps matching TRBD2 (5 bases). There are 15 residues in the CDR3. The germline gives CDR1 KGHDR, CDR2 SFDVKD. V lost 2 bases, J lost 6 bases, and 14 bases lay in between.